This paragraph reports one TCR beta chain. Per the authors' pipeline: Amplification of reference gene primers provided the estimated nucleated cell counts. Here immunoSEQ multiplex PCR was the method, and the copy in TCRdb shows in-frame clones only, minus some. V and J calls and clone size follow that table, whereas D and trimming were derived from the DNA. The profile covers under 200,000 clones, with around 87% appearing a single time and 2.5% taken by the ten largest. The data derive from a study of blood T cell repertoires in COVID-19. Study as a whole: From T cells, B-cell-depleted T cells, or PBMCs came the material, which was cDNA or gDNA.

There are 18 residues in the CDR3. Germline CDR1 SGHNT, CDR2 YYREEE (reference sequence). With 6 bases clipped from V and 3 bases from J, the junction kept 18 bases outside the gene matches. Specimen: peripheral blood. The chain carries TRBV5-4 and TRBJ2-7; TRBD1 matches at 10 bases. The TCR sequence derives from a middle-aged man with active or convalescent COVID-19. The DNA for the CDR3 is TGTGCCAGCACCTCTAAAATTCATCCGGGACAGGGGTACTACGAGCAGTACTTC. This codes for CASTSKIHPGQGYYEQYF.